The sequence of this T cell receptor beta chain was determined in a study of early T cells in non-severe SARS-CoV-2 infection listed by TCRdb under 2021. Background for the entire study: Bulk RNA from unsorted whole blood was used for TCR sequencing, so alpha and beta chains could not be paired.

The method was 5' RACE. Sequenced on a NextSeq 500. In the TCR library protocol, unique molecular identifiers were attached to individual cDNA molecules to correct for PCR bias and sequencing error. Both TCR alpha and beta chains were sequenced, and tight co-correlation was observed between alpha and beta sequence abundances in each sample. Processing in the source paper ran as follows. Decombinator V4 was used to annotate the V gene, J gene and CDR3 of the TCR sequences. TCRs were defined as expanded if a significant change between any two time points was detected under a Poisson model with p below 0.0001. Abundances of TCRs were expressed as counts per million after normalisation to the total number of TCRs sequenced in each sample. MAIT TCRs were defined by TRAV1-2 paired with TRAJ12, TRAJ20 or TRAJ33, and iNKT TCRs by TRAV10 paired with TRAJ18. A search of VDJdb, accessed on 1 November 2021, was run for TCRs annotated to CMV, EBV and SARS-CoV-2, with TCRs annotated for multiple antigens excluded. TCRdb reran the public reads through fastp at Q25 and MiXCR, keeping productive beta chains. Every distinct CDR3 protein forms one entry, paired with its most common genes and DNA. The V and J calls reflect TCRdb's pipeline rather than the authors' work. For this sample the table gives roughly 40,000 distinct CDR3 sequences, of which roughly 4.3% were detected only once. Roughly 5% of the sample belongs to the ten largest clones.

At least ten counts were recorded for this clonotype. Its antigen is unknown. The input lacks base qualities; no much larger clone sits a single base away. Set within a cohort of healthcare workers in London, UK, this nested case-control study involved weekly PCR testing of nasopharyngeal swabs along with blood sampling. Healthcare workers were recruited during the week of the UK lockdown, between 23 and 31 March 2020, and followed weekly for up to about 16 weeks. Paper-wide results and their limitations: VDJdb matching was skewed toward anti-spike CD8 responses and likely underestimated virus-specific expansions by missing private and CD4 specificities.

Taken from the germline V gene, the CDR1 and CDR2 loops are SQVTM and ANQGSEA. Its CDR3 holds 13 amino acids, cysteine through phenylalanine. The only DNA kept is the CDR3, 39 bases in frame from the first base. Compared with germline, V lacks 6 bases and J lacks 4 bases; bases without a gene match: 3. Sequenced: whole blood. The chain links TRBV29-1 with TRBJ2-1; the junction holds 10 bases that match TRBD1. This receptor was obtained from an adult who was a healthcare worker with PCR-confirmed SARS-CoV-2 infection or an uninfected control (not recorded which). DNA sequence: TGCAGCGTGGGACAGGGGAGGTACAATGAGCAGTTCTTC. It encodes CSVGQGRYNEQFF.